One and the same sample provided the 5 T cell receptor beta chains below, sequenced in a study of blood T cells in healthy people across ages. A second roughly 6 to 11 cycle PCR used barcoded and J-beta primers. TCRdb called the 5' RACE reads again in MiXCR, with one record for every CDR3 protein. The sample contains about 1.8 million distinct CDR3 sequences, just under 50% of which appear only once. The sequencing input was blood. Source of these receptors: a woman in her forties in good health.

The rearrangement joins TRBV20-1 to TRBJ2-3; 8 bases map to TRBD2. The CDR3 is made up of 17 amino acids. CDR1 and CDR2 from the germline V gene are DFQATT and SNEGSKA (reference sequence). After removal of 0 bases from V and 0 bases from J, the junction contained 8 bases not matched to a gene. Written as DNA, the CDR3 is TGCAGTGCTAGAGAGGTGGGCGGGGGGCTTAGCACAGATACGCAGTATTTT. This sequence encodes CSAREVGGGLSTDTQYF.

The rearrangement joins TRBV6-6 to TRBJ2-4, with TRBD1 matching over 8 bases. Germline CDR1 is MNHNY and CDR2 is SVGAGI (reference sequence). The CDR3 runs 13 residues. J lost 7 bases, V lost 6 bases, and 5 bases had no gene match. CDR3 residues: CASRETGVNIQYF. The CDR3 DNA follows: TGTGCCAGCAGAGAGACAGGGGTGAACATTCAGTACTTC.

The chain has TRBV6-1 and TRBJ2-6, with D maybe TRBD2 (6 bases). There are 16 residues in the CDR3. Germline-derived CDR1 and CDR2 are MNHNS and SASEGT. V was cut by 5 bases and J by 0 bases, with 11 bases left in between. CDR3 residues: CASSTRGSSGANVLTF. As DNA, the CDR3 is TGTGCCAGCAGTACCCGGGGGAGCTCTGGGGCCAACGTCCTGACTTTC.

DNA for the CDR3: TGTGCCAGCAGCCCCTACAGGAGGGGCGAGCAGTACTTC. The encoded protein is CASSPYRRGEQYF. The chain carries TRBV5-6 and TRBJ2-7; the D gene is possibly TRBD2 (6 bases). The V gene lost 4 bases and the J gene lost 6 bases, with 14 bases spanning the gap. The CDR3 extends over 13 amino acids. Germline CDR1 SGHDT, CDR2 YYEEEE. Drawing the rest from reference TRBV5-6 and TRBJ2-7, the complete variable domain is DAGVTQSPTHLIKTRGQQVTLRCSPKSGHDTVSWYQQALGQGPQFIFQYYEEEERQRGNFPDRFSGHQFPNYSSELNVNALLLGDSALYLCASSPYRRGEQYFGPGTRLTVT.

CDR3 nucleotide sequence: TGTGCCAGCACACAAGAACCGGGACAACCATACGAGCAGTACTTC. Protein: CASTQEPGQPYEQYF. The chain has TRBV6-2 or TRBV6-3 and TRBJ2-5, with a tentative D call TRBD1 (6 bases). The end of the DNA aligns better with TRBJ2-7, so the J call may be wrong. CDR1 MNHEY and CDR2 SVGEGT come from the germline V gene. The CDR3 has 15 residues.